One and the same sample provided the 32 T cell receptor beta chains below, sequenced in a study of blood T cell repertoires in COVID-19. Sequenced by immunoSEQ multiplex PCR; TCRdb stores in-frame clones only, minus some. The sample consists of about 50,000 clones, about 87% of them appearing once. The specimen sequenced was peripheral blood. These receptors all stem from a human donor in a cohort sampled during active COVID-19.

The genes are TRBV7-8 and TRBJ1-1, with TRBD1 identical over 7 bases. CDR1 and CDR2 from the germline V gene are SGHVS and FQNEAQ. CDR3 length: 15 residues. V lost 5 bases to trimming and J lost 0 bases; unmatched junction nucleotides: 6. The CDR3 DNA reads TGTGCCAGCAGCCCGACGACAGGGTTGAACACTGAAGCTTTCTTT. It encodes CASSPTTGLNTEAFF. Drawing the rest from reference TRBV7-8 and TRBJ1-1, the complete variable domain is GAGVSQSPRYKVAKRGQDVALRCDPISGHVSLFWYQQALGQGPEFLTYFQNEAQLDKSGLPSDRFFAERPEGSVSTLKIQRTQQEDSAVYLCASSPTTGLNTEAFFGQGTRLTVV.

The chain is built from TRBV6-5 and TRBJ2-7, with 7 bases aligning to TRBD2. CDR3 size: 15 residues. The germline CDR1 and CDR2 sequences are MNHEY and SVGAGI. V shed 6 bases and J 2 bases; nucleotides not matched to a gene: 10. Here the CDR3 reads CASRREREGPYEQYF. Written as DNA, the CDR3 is TGTGCCAGCAGAAGGGAGCGGGAAGGGCCCTACGAGCAGTACTTC.

This clone was observed a handful of times. This chain joins TRBV10-3 and TRBJ1-2; D is undetermined. Germline V gene data show CDR1 as ENHRY and CDR2 as SYGVKD. The CDR3 is 15 amino acids. V dropped 8 bases and J dropped 4 bases, with 20 bases sitting between them. The DNA of the CDR3 is TGTGCCATCCCGTCCCAAGGAACAGCAGGCTATGGCTACACCTTC. Residues: CAIPSQGTAGYGYTF.

The chain is built from TRBV7-2 and TRBJ2-1, with D perhaps matching TRBD2 (7 bases). This CDR3 spans 14 amino acids. Trimming cost V 5 bases and J 6 bases, with 14 bases left between them. The germline V gene has CDR1 SGHTA and CDR2 FQGNSA. This chain's CDR3 is CASSPSGGPNEQFF. CDR3 coding DNA: TGTGCCAGCAGCCCCTCCGGGGGGCCCAATGAGCAGTTCTTC.

V is TRBV6-5 and J is TRBJ2-7, with TRBD2 matching over 7 bases. Trimming took 6 bases from V and 0 from J; bases not matched to a gene: 8. Looked up from germline, CDR1 is MNHEY and CDR2 is SVGAGI. The CDR3 spans 15 residues. The CDR3 coding sequence is TGTGCCAGCAGGGGAGGGACGCCGAGCTCCTACGAGCAGTACTTC. It codes for CASRGGTPSSYEQYF.

The chain combines TRBV18 with TRBJ2-1; maybe TRBD1 (5 bases). V shed 2 bases and J shed 5 bases, with 10 bases lying between them. The CDR3 has 14 residues. Germline V lookup: CDR1 KGHSH, CDR2 LQKENI. The CDR3 region has the DNA TGTGCCAGCTCACCATGGGGCGGCAACAATGAGCAGTTCTTC. Amino acid sequence: CASSPWGGNNEQFF.

The chain links TRBV14 to TRBJ2-7; TRBD2 is a possible D gene (7 bases). V was trimmed by 4 bases and J by 8 bases, leaving 21 bases between them. There are 15 residues in the CDR3. Germline loops: CDR1 SGHDN, CDR2 FVKESK. The CDR3 region has the DNA TGTGCCAGCAGCCTTGGGGGGGCTCCCCTTAGTAAGCAGTACTTC. Protein sequence: CASSLGGAPLSKQYF.

This chain joins TRBV15 and TRBJ2-3; a weak D match, TRBD2 (6 bases). CDR3 length: 17 residues. Trimming took 3 bases from V and 6 from J, leaving 22 bases between them. Germline lookup yields CDR1 LNHNV and CDR2 YYDKDF (reference sequence). In nucleotides, the CDR3 is TGTGCCACCAGCAGCGACTTGGGGGGAATTATAGAGGATACGCAGTATTTT. Its protein is CATSSDLGGIIEDTQYF.

The genes are TRBV7-2 and TRBJ2-2, with TRBD2 matching over 9 bases. Germline CDR1 SGHTA, CDR2 FQGNSA. The CDR3 sequence is 15 residues long. J was trimmed by 7 bases and V by 1 base; bases with no gene match: 4. CDR3 nucleotide sequence: TGTGCCAGCAGCTTAGGCGGGAGGGCCGGCGGGGAGCTGTTTTTT. Its translation: CASSLGGRAGGELFF.

The chain joins TRBV27 to TRBJ1-2; TRBD1 might be the D (6 bases). The V and J ends lost 3 bases and 9 bases respectively, with 17 bases between them. The CDR3 extends over 14 amino acids. CDR1 is MNHEY and CDR2 is SMNVEV in the germline V gene (reference sequence). Written as DNA, the CDR3 is TGTGCCAGCAGTTTCCAGGCAGGGGTAGCGAGCTACACCTTC. Translation gives CASSFQAGVASYTF.

DNA for the CDR3: TGTGCCAGCAGCGACCGGGTCTCCTACGAGCAGTACTTC. Encoded protein: CASSDRVSYEQYF. V and J are TRBV6-5 and TRBJ2-7; D call uncertain. V lost 6 bases, J lost 0 bases, and 9 bases lay in between. Germline V gene data show CDR1 as MNHEY and CDR2 as SVGAGI. The CDR3 has 13 amino acids.

This chain joins TRBV27 and TRBJ2-1; 9 nucleotides match TRBD1. Trimming removed 2 bases from V and 8 bases from J; junction bases left unmatched: 10. This CDR3 is built from 16 residues. Germline V gene data show CDR1 as MNHEY and CDR2 as SMNVEV (reference sequence). The CDR3 here is CASSLESGTGFDEQFF. The CDR3 DNA reads TGTGCCAGCAGTTTAGAAAGCGGGACAGGGTTCGATGAGCAGTTCTTC.

This sequence joins TRBV2 and TRBJ1-6; 7 bases map to TRBD1. The CDR3 has 14 residues. The trim removed 6 bases at V and 6 bases at J, leaving 5 bases unmatched. The germline V gene encodes CDR1 SNHLY and CDR2 FYNNEI. The CDR3 spells CASSLGTANSPLHF. DNA of the CDR3: TGTGCCAGCAGCCTCGGGACAGCTAATTCACCCCTCCACTTT.

The CDR3 bases are TGTGCCAGCAGTTTATACCCCCCGGGAGAAGATACGCAGTATTTT. It is translated as CASSLYPPGEDTQYF. The chain couples TRBV27 to TRBJ2-3; perhaps TRBD2 as D (6 bases). In germline, CDR1 is MNHEY, CDR2 SMNVEV (reference sequence). There are 15 residues in the CDR3. Trimming took 1 base from V and 5 from J, leaving 13 bases between them.

The chain uses TRBV3-1 (or the pseudogene TRBV3-2) and TRBJ1-3; D is unclear. Germline CDR1 and CDR2: LGHDT and YNNKEL (reference sequence). V gave up 1 base and J gave up 0 bases, with 7 bases separating them. The CDR3 has 15 residues. The CDR3 DNA reads TGTGCCAGCAGCCAAGTGCCCTACTCTGGAAACACCATATATTTT. Amino acids: CASSQVPYSGNTIYF.

This rearrangement joins TRBV2 to TRBJ2-1; TRBD2 agrees at 7 bases. V shed 4 bases, J shed 9 bases, and the junction held 3 bases outside the gene matches. This CDR3 is built from 12 residues. The germline gives CDR1 SNHLY, CDR2 FYNNEI. This chain's CDR3 is CASSATSSEQFF. CDR3 coding DNA: TGTGCCAGCAGTGCGACTAGCAGTGAGCAGTTCTTC.

The chain couples TRBV6-2 or TRBV6-3 to TRBJ2-1; D is possibly TRBD2 (5 bases). The V gene lost 2 bases and the J gene lost 0 bases, with 14 bases spanning the gap. Germline V gene data show CDR1 as MNHEY and CDR2 as SVGEGT. CDR3 length equals 17 residues. This chain's CDR3 is CASSYGWTVSSYNEQFF. CDR3 nucleotides: TGTGCCAGCAGTTACGGCTGGACTGTTAGCTCCTACAATGAGCAGTTCTTC.

CDR3 loop: CLIGQGFGYTF. For the CDR3, the DNA is TGTCTTATCGGACAGGGGTTTGGCTACACCTTC. The rearrangement joins TRBV11-2 to TRBJ1-2; 9 bases are shared with TRBD1. The CDR3 length is 11 residues. Germline CDR1 and CDR2: SGHAT and FQNNGV.

The V call is TRBV27, the J call TRBJ1-6, with a possible D match to TRBD1 (5 bases). The CDR3 covers 14 residues. Looked up from germline, CDR1 is MNHEY and CDR2 is SMNVEV (reference sequence). Between the trimmed V and J ends, which lost 3 bases and 11 bases, there was a span of 14 bases. The CDR3 sequence: CASSLGGVGTPLHF. The CDR3 nucleotides read TGTGCCAGCAGTTTGGGGGGGGTTGGGACACCCCTCCACTTT.

The gene calls are TRBV10-3 and TRBJ2-5; possibly TRBD2 for D (6 bases). The CDR3 totals 14 residues. Trimming took 6 bases from V and 7 from J, leaving 18 bases between them. The germline V gene encodes CDR1 ENHRY and CDR2 SYGVKD. The CDR3 sequence: CAIRRDSINRTQYF. In DNA, the CDR3 is TGTGCCATCAGGAGGGACTCAATTAACCGGACCCAGTACTTC.

The chain employs TRBV11-2 and TRBJ1-2; 7 bases match TRBD1. The CDR3 loop spans 14 amino acids. Germline lookup yields CDR1 SGHAT and CDR2 FQNNGV. Trimming removed 5 bases from V and 4 bases from J; junction bases left unmatched: 7. CDR3 sequence: CASSRQGSFYGYTF. CDR3 DNA sequence: TGTGCCAGCAGCCGACAGGGATCGTTCTATGGCTACACCTTC.

The V gene is TRBV28, the J gene TRBJ1-5; D not certain. The V end lost 1 base, the J end lost 9 bases, and 10 bases lay between the germline ends. Looked up from germline, CDR1 is MDHEN and CDR2 is SYDVKM. The CDR3 totals 13 residues. The CDR3 protein is CASSLSQTWPQHF. DNA for the CDR3: TGTGCCAGCAGTTTATCCCAGACTTGGCCCCAGCATTTT.

This clone was counted a single time. The chain employs TRBV1 and TRBJ1-5. TRBV1 counts as a pseudogene. This CDR3 has 16 amino acids. The CDR3 DNA sequence: TGCACCAGCAGCCAACCCGAGGCCGAAACCAATCAGCCCCAGCATTTT. This sequence encodes CTSSQPEAETNQPQHF.

This CDR3 reads CASSKDSGARQETQYF. As DNA, the CDR3 is TGCGCCAGCAGCAAAGACAGCGGGGCCCGCCAAGAGACCCAGTACTTC. This sequence joins TRBV5-1 and TRBJ2-5, with TRBD2 identical over 7 bases. CDR3 length: 16 amino acids. The V gene's germline CDR1 is SGHRS and CDR2 YFSETQ. The V segment lost 4 bases and the J segment 1 base; nucleotides outside the gene matches: 10.

This clone was recorded only once. V and J are TRBV5-6 and TRBJ2-5; 8 bases agree with TRBD1. The CDR3 spans 15 residues. Germline V gene sequence: CDR1 SGHDT, CDR2 YYEEEE. Losses at the gene ends were 4 bases for V and 5 bases for J; bases not matched to a gene: 10. CDR3 DNA sequence: TGTGCCAGCAGCGCAGATCGAACAGGGGGGGAGACCCAGTACTTC. It codes for CASSADRTGGETQYF.

The gene calls are TRBV11-2 and TRBJ2-3; 7 bases are a match to TRBD1. This CDR3 is built from 14 residues. V dropped 1 base and J dropped 4; count of bases not matched to a gene: 2. From germline, CDR1 is SGHAT and CDR2 FQNNGV. CDR3 DNA: TGTGCCAGCAGCTTAGGACAGGGCCCAGATACGCAGTATTTT. This codes for CASSLGQGPDTQYF.

The chain combines TRBV19 with TRBJ1-3; D gene unclear. The CDR3 sequence is 15 residues long. From germline, CDR1 is LNHDA and CDR2 SQIVND (reference sequence). V was trimmed by 1 base and J by 6 bases, leaving 13 bases between them. Here the CDR3 reads CASSIGVGGANTIYF. CDR3 nucleotide sequence: TGTGCCAGTAGTATAGGAGTCGGAGGCGCAAACACCATATATTTT.

The J gene is TRBJ2-5, the V gene TRBV3-1 (or the pseudogene TRBV3-2), with a tentative D call TRBD2 (5 bases). In germline, CDR1 is LGHDT, CDR2 YNNKEL (reference sequence). V lost 5 bases, J lost 2 bases, and 18 bases lay in between. The CDR3 spans 16 residues. The CDR3: CASSGRTEDSQETQYF. DNA of the CDR3: TGTGCCAGCAGCGGACGGACGGAGGATTCACAAGAGACCCAGTACTTC.

The chain joins TRBV28 to TRBJ1-5, with TRBD1 matching 7 bases. This CDR3 has 16 residues. Per the germline V gene, CDR1 is MDHEN and CDR2 is SYDVKM. The V gene end was trimmed by 5 bases and the J gene end by 2 bases; junction bases not matched to a gene: 9. CDR3 sequence (DNA): TGTGCCAGCAGTGGGAACAGGGGAGTAGGCAATCAGCCCCAGCATTTT. The encoded protein is CASSGNRGVGNQPQHF.

V and J are TRBV27 and TRBJ1-2; 9 positions match TRBD1. Germline V gene data show CDR1 as MNHEY and CDR2 as SMNVEV (reference sequence). The length of the CDR3 is 13 residues. Losses at the gene ends were 6 bases for V and 7 bases for J; bases not matched to a gene: 6. CDR3 sequence reads: CASRDTGGVGYTF. The CDR3 bases are TGTGCCAGCAGAGACACAGGGGGCGTTGGCTACACCTTC.

The chain has TRBV30 and TRBJ2-1; a possible D gene is TRBD1 (6 bases). Trimming stripped 0 bases from V and 9 bases from J, with 9 bases between. Germline CDR1 and CDR2: GTSNPN and SVGIG (reference sequence). The CDR3 loop spans 12 amino acids. The CDR3 DNA is TGTGCCTGGAGTGTAGTAGGGGGTGAGCAGTTCTTC. It specifies CAWSVVGGEQFF.

V usage is TRBV12-5 and J usage is TRBJ1-1; D unclear. The CDR3 runs to 13 residues. The germline V gene encodes CDR1 LGHNT and CDR2 FRNRAP. The V and J ends lost 4 bases and 6 bases respectively, with 12 bases between them. The CDR3 region has the DNA TGTGCTAGTGGTTGGGAGGTGGGAGCTGAAGCTTTCTTT. Amino acid sequence: CASGWEVGAEAFF.